The present entry profiles one T cell receptor beta chain with its context. Its cognate antigen has yet to be identified. Within one base of it there is no much larger clone, and no base qualities were kept. This sample is part of a study of circulating tumor DNA in untreated peripheral T-cell lymphoma listed by TCRdb under 2021. The research as a whole found: Tumor-specific clonotypes were found in around three quarters of patients, coming from 86% of baseline tissues and about 64% of baseline serum samples.

Libraries were prepared through the immunoSEQ multiplex PCR assay. As stored in TCRdb, this immuneACCESS dataset retains in-frame rearrangements with V and J assigned. A fraction of the clones does not appear; measured against another copy, unresolved V genes explain less than half of the discrepancy, and the remainder lacks a known reason. This sample holds about 1,800 clones; about 89% were observed only once. 73% of the sample belongs to the ten largest clones. Tumor-specific TCR clonotypes were identified by sequencing baseline tumor tissue collected before treatment. In a trial, the study monitored patients with peripheral T-cell lymphoma who were getting frontline treatment by applying next-generation sequencing to their T-cell receptor sequences. The source is a human donor with peripheral T-cell lymphoma. The sequenced sample consisted of tumor tissue.

The bases read TGTGCCAGCAGTTACGGTGGGTCTGGGGCCAACGTCCTGACTTTC. The encoded protein is CASSYGGSGANVLTF. Recombination linked TRBV6-8 to TRBJ2-6; the D gene cannot be named for sure. Sequences MNHGY (CDR1) and SAAAGT (CDR2) are obtained from the germline V gene. The CDR3 runs 15 amino acids, cysteine and phenylalanine included. Solely the CDR3 DNA is kept, with 45 bases framed from the first base. Deletion took 2 bases off V and 1 base off J, with a span of 6 bases between the germline ends.